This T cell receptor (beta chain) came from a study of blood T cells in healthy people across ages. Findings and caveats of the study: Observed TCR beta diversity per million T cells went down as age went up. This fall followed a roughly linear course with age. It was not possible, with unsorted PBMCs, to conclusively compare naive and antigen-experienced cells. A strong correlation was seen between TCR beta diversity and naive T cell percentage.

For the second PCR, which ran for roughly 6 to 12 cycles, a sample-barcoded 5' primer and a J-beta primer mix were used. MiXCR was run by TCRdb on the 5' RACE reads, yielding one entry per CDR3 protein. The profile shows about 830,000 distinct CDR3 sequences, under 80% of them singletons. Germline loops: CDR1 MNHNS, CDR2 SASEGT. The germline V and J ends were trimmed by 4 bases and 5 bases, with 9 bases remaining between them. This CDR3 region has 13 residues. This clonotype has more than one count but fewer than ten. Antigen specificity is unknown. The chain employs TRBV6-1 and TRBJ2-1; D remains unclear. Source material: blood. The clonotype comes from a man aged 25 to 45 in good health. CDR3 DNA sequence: TGTGCCAGCAGTGTTCGTTGGGACAATGAGCAGTTCTTC. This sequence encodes CASSVRWDNEQFF.